The rows below give T cell receptor beta chains drawn from one sample of a study of technical replicates of blood from a few donors. Profiling relied on immunoSEQ multiplex PCR, and the TCRdb table lists in-frame clones only, not all of them. The sample lists tens of thousands of clones, around nine tenths occurring once. The sequencing sample was made of T cells isolated from PBMCs. These receptors were taken from a human donor in good health. Both conserved end residues are part of each CDR3. The D gene is left open where the match is weak. Some rows have no size entry. The others give once, few or many, or a class for an expanded clone.

d_call	clone_size	v_call	j_call	cdr3_nt	cdr3_aa
TRBD2	NA	TRBV5-6	TRBJ2-7	TGTGCCAGCAGCTTTTACGCCGGGACTAGCGGGGGCGAGCAGTACTTC	CASSFYAGTSGGEQYF
NA	NA	TRBV18	TRBJ2-1	TGTGCCAGCTCACCACCTGGGCTAGCCAATGAGCAGTTCTTC	CASSPPGLANEQFF
NA	NA	TRBV9	TRBJ1-5	TGTGCCAGCAGCTTAGACAGCGGGACGCCCCAGCATTTT	CASSLDSGTPQHF
NA	NA	TRBV27	TRBJ2-2	TGTGCCAGCAGTCCGAGGGAGTTGACCGGGGAGCTGTTTTTT	CASSPRELTGELFF
TRBD1	NA	TRBV27	TRBJ1-1	TGTGCCAGCAGTCTTGACAGGGCTGAAGCTTTCTTT	CASSLDRAEAFF
NA	once	TRBV6-1	TRBJ1-5	TGTGCCACCACCCCAGGTAACAATCAGCCCCAGCATTTT	CATTPGNNQPQHF
NA	once	TRBV7-9	TRBJ2-2	TGTGCCAGCAGCTTGGGAGGACACGATAGGACCGGGGAGCTGTTTTTT	CASSLGGHDRTGELFF
NA	NA	TRBV6-1	TRBJ2-5	TGTGCCAGCAGGGAAGATGGGCGTCGCGAGGGGACCCAGTACTTC	CASREDGRREGTQYF
NA	NA	TRBV2	TRBJ2-4	TGTGCCAGCGAGGTAAAACGGGGAAACATTCAGTACTTC	CASEVKRGNIQYF
TRBD1	few	TRBV14	TRBJ1-1	TGTGCCAGCAGCCAGGCCACAGGGGGCTACCATCTCGCTTTCTTT	CASSQATGGYHLAFF
TRBD1	NA	TRBV5-4	TRBJ1-4	TGTGCCAGCAGCTCGGGACAGGGGGCGGAACTGTTTTTT	CASSSGQGAELFF
TRBD1	few	TRBV16	TRBJ1-1	TGTGCCAGCAGCCCGAGACAGGGGCCGCTAGAAGCTTTCTTT	CASSPRQGPLEAFF
TRBD2	NA	TRBV19	TRBJ2-2	TGTGCCAGTAACTTTGGGAGGGGACGGAACACCGGGGAGCTGTTTTTT	CASNFGRGRNTGELFF